This note documents a single TCR beta chain sequence. This specimen comes from a study of blood T cell repertoires in COVID-19. Here immunoSEQ multiplex PCR was the method, and the copy in TCRdb shows in-frame clones only, minus some. Among some 200,000 clones listed, roughly 84% were seen once. In germline, CDR1 is MDHEN, CDR2 SYDVKM. This CDR3 has 15 residues. Losses at the gene ends were 5 bases for V and 3 bases for J; bases not matched to a gene: 7. The TCR was taken from a man aged 30 to 45 in a cohort exposed to, infected with or recovered from COVID-19 (not recorded which). Input material: PBMCs or T cells enriched from blood (not recorded which). This chain connects TRBV28 to TRBJ1-3; 7 bases line up with TRBD1. CDR3: CASSTPGGFGNTIYF. The CDR3 region has the DNA TGTGCCAGCAGTACCCCAGGGGGATTTGGAAACACCATATATTTT.